This TCR beta chain appears in the sequencing data of a study of cytomegalovirus exposure and HLA in healthy donors. Donors were ostensibly healthy at sampling, although undocumented immune exposures were probable. Study-wide results and caveats: 87-base-pair reads could not separate some V segments, including TRBV6-2 and TRBV6-3. Sequencing probably produced one cluster of sequence variants that were highly shared.

In the PCR, 60 Vbeta and 13 Jbeta primers were used. Profiled with immunoSEQ multiplex PCR; TCRdb holds only in-frame clones, not every one. The sample has 70,000 to 85,000 clones, approximately 60% seen once. CDR3 size: 17 residues. The trim removed 7 bases at V and 1 base at J, leaving 9 bases unmatched. CDR1 is SGHTA and CDR2 is FQGNSA in the germline V gene. Worth noting for this clone: Its target is unknown.

Sequencing was done on a sample of PBMCs. This chain uses TRBV7-2 with TRBJ2-7; 14 bases are a match to TRBD2. The TCR sequence derives from a male donor in good health and CMV-seropositive. CDR3 residues: CASTGPGLAGGSYEQYF. The CDR3 DNA reads as TGTGCCAGCACCGGGCCCGGACTAGCGGGGGGTTCCTACGAGCAGTACTTC.